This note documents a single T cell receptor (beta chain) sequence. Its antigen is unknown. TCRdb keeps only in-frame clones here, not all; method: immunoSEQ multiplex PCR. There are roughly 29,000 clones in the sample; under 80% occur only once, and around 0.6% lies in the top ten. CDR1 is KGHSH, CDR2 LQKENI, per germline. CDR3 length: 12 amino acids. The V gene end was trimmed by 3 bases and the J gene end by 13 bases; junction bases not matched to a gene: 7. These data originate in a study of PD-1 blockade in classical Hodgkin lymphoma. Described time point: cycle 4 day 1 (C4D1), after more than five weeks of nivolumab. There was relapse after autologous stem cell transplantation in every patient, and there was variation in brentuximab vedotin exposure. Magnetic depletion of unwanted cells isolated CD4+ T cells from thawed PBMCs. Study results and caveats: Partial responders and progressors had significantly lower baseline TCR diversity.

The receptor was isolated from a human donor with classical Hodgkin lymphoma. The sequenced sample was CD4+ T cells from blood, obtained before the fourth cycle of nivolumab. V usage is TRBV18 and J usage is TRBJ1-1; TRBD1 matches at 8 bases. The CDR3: CASSPPGRGHFF. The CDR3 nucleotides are TGTGCCAGCTCACCCCCCGGCAGGGGGCATTTCTTT.